This TCR beta chain was sequenced during a study of cytomegalovirus exposure and HLA in healthy donors. General study findings and limits: While the bulk of TCR sequences proved rare, some public TCRs turned up in many donors. One later analysis, an examination of the 90 to 150 validation repertoires, found that first-cohort TCR clusters tended to co-occur in them. Cytomegalovirus-associated TCR beta chains were listed, numbering 164.

The CDR3 length is 18 residues. Germline-derived CDR1 and CDR2 are SGHVS and FNYEAQ. V dropped 6 bases and J dropped 3 bases, with 27 bases sitting between them. Repertoires were generated with immunoSEQ multiplex PCR, while TCRdb's copy carries only in-frame clones and drops some. The table has roughly 70,000 clones, 95% to 97% seen once; the top ten hold under 2.5%. The donors were part of the roughly 120-subject validation cohort, which stood apart from the approximately 630-subject first cohort. On this clone: The antigen is unknown.

V is TRBV7-6 and J is TRBJ2-7; D perhaps matches TRBD1 (7 bases). The sample was PBMCs. This TCR was recovered from a man between 18 and 35 years old in good health and CMV-seronegative. The CDR3 is CASSQRPGGGTEIYEQYF. DNA of the CDR3: TGTGCCAGCAGTCAGCGCCCCGGAGGCGGGACAGAGATCTACGAGCAGTACTTC.